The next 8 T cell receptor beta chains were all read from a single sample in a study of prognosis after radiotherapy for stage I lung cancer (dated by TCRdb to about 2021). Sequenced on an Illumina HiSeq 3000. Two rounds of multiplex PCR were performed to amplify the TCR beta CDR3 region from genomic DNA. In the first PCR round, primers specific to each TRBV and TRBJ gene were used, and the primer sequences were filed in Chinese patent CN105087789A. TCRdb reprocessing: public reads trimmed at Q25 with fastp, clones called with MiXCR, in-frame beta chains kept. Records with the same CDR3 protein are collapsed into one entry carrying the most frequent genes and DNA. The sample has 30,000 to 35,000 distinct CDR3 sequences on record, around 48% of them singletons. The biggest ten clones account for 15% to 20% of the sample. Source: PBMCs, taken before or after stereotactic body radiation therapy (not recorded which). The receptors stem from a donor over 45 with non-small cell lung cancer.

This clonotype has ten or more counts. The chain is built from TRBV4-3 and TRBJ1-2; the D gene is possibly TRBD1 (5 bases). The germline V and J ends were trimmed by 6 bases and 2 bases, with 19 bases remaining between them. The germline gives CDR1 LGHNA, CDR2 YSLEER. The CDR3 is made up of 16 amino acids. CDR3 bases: TGCGCCAGCAGTCAGGGAAGTGGCAGAAGAAACTATGGCTACACCTTC. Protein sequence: CASSQGSGRRNYGYTF.

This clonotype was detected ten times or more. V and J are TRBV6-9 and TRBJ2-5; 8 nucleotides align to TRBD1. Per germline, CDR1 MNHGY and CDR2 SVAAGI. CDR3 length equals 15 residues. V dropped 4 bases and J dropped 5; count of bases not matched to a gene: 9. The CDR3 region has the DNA TGTGCCAGCAGTTCGGGGTCCAGGGGGCGTGAGACCCAGTACTTC. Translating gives CASSSGSRGRETQYF.

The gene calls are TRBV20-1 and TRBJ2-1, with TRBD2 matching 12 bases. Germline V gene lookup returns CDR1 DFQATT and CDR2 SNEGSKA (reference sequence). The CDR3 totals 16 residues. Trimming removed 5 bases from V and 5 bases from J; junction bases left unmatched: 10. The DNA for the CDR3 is TGCAGTGCTGGCCGACTAGCGGGGGTTTACAACAATGAGCAGTTCTTC. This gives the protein CSAGRLAGVYNNEQFF.

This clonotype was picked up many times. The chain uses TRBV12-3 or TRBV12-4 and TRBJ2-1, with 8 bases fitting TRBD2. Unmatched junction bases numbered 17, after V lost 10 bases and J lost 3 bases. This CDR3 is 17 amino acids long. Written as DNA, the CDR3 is TGTGCCACCAAACCGGGACTAGTGAGCGGGCTCTACAATGAGCAGTTCTTC. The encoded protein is CATKPGLVSGLYNEQFF.

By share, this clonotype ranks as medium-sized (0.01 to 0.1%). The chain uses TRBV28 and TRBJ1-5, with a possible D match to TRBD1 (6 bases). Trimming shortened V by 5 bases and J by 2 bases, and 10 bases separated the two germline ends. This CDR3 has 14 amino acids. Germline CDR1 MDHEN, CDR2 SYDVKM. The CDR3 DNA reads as TGTGCCAGCAGTGCCCGACAGGGCAATCAGCCCCAGCATTTT. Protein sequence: CASSARQGNQPQHF.

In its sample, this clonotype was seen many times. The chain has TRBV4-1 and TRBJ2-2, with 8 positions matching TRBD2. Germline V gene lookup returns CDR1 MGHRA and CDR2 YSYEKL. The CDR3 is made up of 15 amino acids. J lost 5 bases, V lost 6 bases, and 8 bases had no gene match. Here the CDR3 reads CASRPTAGATGELFF. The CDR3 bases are TGCGCCAGCAGGCCGACAGCGGGAGCGACCGGGGAGCTGTTTTTT.

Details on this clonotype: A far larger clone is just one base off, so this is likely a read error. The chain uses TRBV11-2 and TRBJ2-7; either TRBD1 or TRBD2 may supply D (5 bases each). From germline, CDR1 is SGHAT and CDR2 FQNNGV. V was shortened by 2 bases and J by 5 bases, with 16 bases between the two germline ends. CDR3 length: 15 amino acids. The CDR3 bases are TGTGCCAGCAGCTTATGCCGGGGACGGGGCGACGAGCAGTACTTC. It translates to CASSLCRGRGDEQYF.

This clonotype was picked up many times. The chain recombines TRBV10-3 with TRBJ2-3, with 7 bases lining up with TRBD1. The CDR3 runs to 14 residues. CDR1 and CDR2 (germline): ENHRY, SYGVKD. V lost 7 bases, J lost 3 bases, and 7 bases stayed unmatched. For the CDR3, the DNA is TGTGCCATCACCCGGACAGGACTTACAGATACGCAGTATTTT. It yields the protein CAITRTGLTDTQYF.